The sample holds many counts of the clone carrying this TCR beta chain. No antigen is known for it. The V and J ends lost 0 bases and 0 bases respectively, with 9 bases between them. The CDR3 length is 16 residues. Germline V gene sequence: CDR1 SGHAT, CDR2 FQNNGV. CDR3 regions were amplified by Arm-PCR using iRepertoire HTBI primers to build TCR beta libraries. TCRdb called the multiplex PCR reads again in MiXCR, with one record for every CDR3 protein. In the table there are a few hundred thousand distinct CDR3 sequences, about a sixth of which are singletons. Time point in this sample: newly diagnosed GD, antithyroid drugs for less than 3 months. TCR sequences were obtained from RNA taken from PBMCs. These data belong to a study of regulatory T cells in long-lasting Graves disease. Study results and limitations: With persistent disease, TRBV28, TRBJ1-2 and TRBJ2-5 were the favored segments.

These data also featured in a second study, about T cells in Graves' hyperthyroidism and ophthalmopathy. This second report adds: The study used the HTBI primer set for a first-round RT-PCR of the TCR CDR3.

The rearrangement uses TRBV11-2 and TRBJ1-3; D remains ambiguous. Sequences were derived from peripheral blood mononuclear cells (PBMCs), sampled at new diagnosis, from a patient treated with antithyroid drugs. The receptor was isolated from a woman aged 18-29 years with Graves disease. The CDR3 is CASSLESSRSGNTIYF. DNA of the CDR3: TGTGCCAGCAGCTTAGAGTCAAGCCGCTCTGGAAACACCATATATTTT.